The following is a T cell receptor (beta chain) sequence with its context. What it binds is unknown. Germline values: CDR1 LNHDA, CDR2 SQIVND (reference sequence). The CDR3 has 15 residues. The V end was cut by 2 bases, the J end by 0 bases, with 8 bases between. The PCR ran on 60 Vbeta and 13 Jbeta primers. TCRdb's copy holds only in-frame clones and misses some; the assay was immunoSEQ multiplex PCR. This table holds about 130,000 clones, 83% found once. The data originate from a study of cytomegalovirus exposure and HLA in healthy donors. Broader study findings: Follow-up analysis later connected one missense variant in DCLRE1C with trimming of TCR beta V- and J-genes. CMV serostatus was the only immune exposure information that was available.

Every donor was a healthy person donating bone marrow. The origin of this receptor is a woman in her forties in good health and CMV-seropositive. V gene TRBV19 combines with J gene TRBJ1-3; D not certain. The sequencing sample was made of PBMCs. CDR3 amino acids: CASSIRSSSGNTIYF. Written as DNA, the CDR3 is TGTGCCAGTAGTATACGGAGCTCCTCTGGAAACACCATATATTTT. Complete variable domain (other parts from reference TRBV19 and TRBJ1-3): DGGITQSPKYLFRKEGQNVTLSCEQNLNHDAMYWYRQDPGQGLRLIYYSQIVNDFQKGDIAEGYSVSREKKESFPLTVTSAQKNPTAFYLCASSIRSSSGNTIYFGEGSWLTVV.